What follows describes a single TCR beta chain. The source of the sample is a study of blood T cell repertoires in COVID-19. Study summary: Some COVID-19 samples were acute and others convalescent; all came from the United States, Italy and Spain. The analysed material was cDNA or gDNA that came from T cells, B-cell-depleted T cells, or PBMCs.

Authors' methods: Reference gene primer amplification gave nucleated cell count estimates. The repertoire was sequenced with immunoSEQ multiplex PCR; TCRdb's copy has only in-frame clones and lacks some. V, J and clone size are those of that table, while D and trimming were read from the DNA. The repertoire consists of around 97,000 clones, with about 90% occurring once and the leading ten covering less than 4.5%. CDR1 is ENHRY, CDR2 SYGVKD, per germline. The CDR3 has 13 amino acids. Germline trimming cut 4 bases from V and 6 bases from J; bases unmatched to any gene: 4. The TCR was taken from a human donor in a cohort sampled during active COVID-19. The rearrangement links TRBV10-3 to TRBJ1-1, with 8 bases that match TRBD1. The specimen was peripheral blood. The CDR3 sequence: CAISAGTGAEAFF. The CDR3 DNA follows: TGTGCCATCAGTGCTGGGACAGGCGCTGAAGCTTTCTTT.